The rows below give T cell receptor beta chains drawn from one sample of a study of blood T cells in healthy people across ages. TCRdb ran MiXCR on the 5' RACE reads and lists one entry per CDR3 protein. The sample lists about 1.8 million distinct CDR3 sequences, approximately 50% occurring once. The specimen sequenced was blood. All receptors come from a middle-aged woman in good health. The CDR3 runs from the conserved cysteine through the conserved F or W. A D gene is named only where the DNA matches it firmly. Clone size is given for some rows only: seen once, a few or many times, or a class if the clone is expanded.

j_call cdr3_length d_call clone_size v_call cdr3_nt cdr3_aa
TRBJ1-2 14 NA few TRBV20-1 TGCAGTGCTAAACAGTGGGGGGTCCTCGATGGCTACACCTTC CSAKQWGVLDGYTF
TRBJ1-2 16 NA NA TRBV28 TGTGCCAGCAGTTTATCGCTTTGGGCAGGGCTGGTTGGCTACACCTTC CASSLSLWAGLVGYTF
TRBJ2-1 15 NA NA TRBV4-3 TGCGCCAGCAGCCAAGGGGGGGGCATCTACAATGAGCAGTTCTTC CASSQGGGIYNEQFF
TRBJ2-3 15 TRBD2 NA TRBV20-1 TGCAGTGCTAGAGGAGTGCGGGGGGGCCCAGATACGCAGTATTTT CSARGVRGGPDTQYF
TRBJ1-1 14 TRBD1 NA TRBV7-2 TGTGCCAGCAGCAAGATACAGGGGGCCACTGAAGCTTTCTTT CASSKIQGATEAFF
TRBJ2-6 19 NA NA TRBV4-1 TGCGCCAGCAGCCAAGATCTTATGATGCCGTCCTCTGGGGCCAACGTCCTGACTTTC CASSQDLMMPSSGANVLTF
TRBJ2-3 14 TRBD1 NA TRBV28 TGTGCCAGCAGTTTTTACAGGGGGCGCTTGACGCAGTATTTT CASSFYRGRLTQYF
TRBJ2-7 14 NA few TRBV5-1 TGCGCCAGCAGTTTGGGCCGTACCGTCTACGAGCAGTACTTC CASSLGRTVYEQYF
TRBJ2-4 15 NA NA TRBV7-2 TGTGCCAGCAGCTTTGGCAGGGCCTCCAAAAACATTCAGTACTTC CASSFGRASKNIQYF
TRBJ1-2 17 TRBD1 few TRBV15 TGTGCCACCAGCCTGGACCCCGGGACAGGGGAAGAGTATGGCTACACCTTC CATSLDPGTGEEYGYTF
TRBJ2-7 16 TRBD1 NA TRBV20-1 TGCAGTGCTAGAGATCCCCTGACAGGGGCCGCCTACGAGCAGTACTTC CSARDPLTGAAYEQYF
TRBJ2-5 18 TRBD2 NA TRBV5-6 TGTGCCAGCAGCTTGCTCACGGGGGGGGCCGAGTATCAAGAGACCCAGTACTTC CASSLLTGGAEYQETQYF
TRBJ2-5 15 NA NA TRBV6-2/TRBV6-3 TGTGCCAGCAGGGACGGGGGCCAGTACCAAGAGACCCAGTACTTC CASRDGGQYQETQYF
TRBJ1-2 11 NA NA TRBV20-1 TGCAGCCACTACAGGACCGGTGGCTACACCTTC CSHYRTGGYTF
TRBJ1-1 16 TRBD1 NA TRBV2 TGTGCCAGCAGTGCCGACAGGGGTTTGAGGGGCACTGAAGCTTTCTTT CASSADRGLRGTEAFF
TRBJ2-7 14 NA few TRBV7-2 TGTGCCAGCAGCAGAAGTTCCCGACCGTACGAGCAGTACTTC CASSRSSRPYEQYF
TRBJ1-5 14 TRBD1 NA TRBV20-1 TGCAGTGCTGACAGGGGCAAGGGCGATCAGCCCCAGCATTTT CSADRGKGDQPQHF
TRBJ1-4 13 TRBD1 NA TRBV29-1 TGCAGCGTCGACGGACAGGGTGGCGAAAAACTGTTTTTT CSVDGQGGEKLFF
TRBJ2-5 16 TRBD2 NA TRBV20-1 TGCAGTGCTAGAGATTCGGCTAGCGGGAGTTACAATGAGCAGTACTTC CSARDSASGSYNEQYF
TRBJ2-3 16 TRBD1 few TRBV12-3/TRBV12-4 TGTGCCAGCAGTTTCTACGGGACAGGGTCATTATATACGCAGTATTTT CASSFYGTGSLYTQYF
TRBJ2-5 14 NA few TRBV15 TGTGCCACCAGCTCGCACATGCACCAAGAGACCCAGTACTTC CATSSHMHQETQYF
TRBJ2-5 17 NA few TRBV7-2 TGTGCCAGCAGCTCTAGAAAGGGGGGGGGCCGGCAAGAGACCCAGTACTTC CASSSRKGGGRQETQYF
TRBJ1-2 13 NA NA TRBV13 TGTGCCAGCAGCGGCAGCTCTAACTATGGCTACACCTTC CASSGSSNYGYTF
TRBJ2-5 16 TRBD1 NA TRBV6-2/TRBV6-3 TGTGCCAGCAGTCTCAGACAGGGGCCTTCCGTCCAGACCCAGTACTTC CASSLRQGPSVQTQYF
TRBJ2-2 15 TRBD1 NA TRBV15 TGTGCCACCAGCAGGGACAGGGGAGTCACCGGGGAGCTGTTTTTT CATSRDRGVTGELFF
TRBJ2-7 12 NA few TRBV25-1 TGTGCCAGCAGTGATCTAGCCAACGAGCAGTACTTC CASSDLANEQYF
TRBJ2-1 15 NA few TRBV2 TGTGCCAGCCGGCAAGGGGGGTTGGGGAACAATGAGCAGTTCTTC CASRQGGLGNNEQFF
TRBJ2-3 15 NA NA TRBV20-1 TGCAGTGCTAGCGGGGACCTGACTAGCACAGATACGCAGTATTTT CSASGDLTSTDTQYF
TRBJ2-1 15 TRBD2 few TRBV6-6 TGTGCCAGCAGGCCCATGACTAGCGGGGTTGGTGAGCAGTTCTTC CASRPMTSGVGEQFF
TRBJ2-5 15 NA NA TRBV10-3 TGTGCCATCAGCGAGGAGGGCAGCCCGACTATGGCCCAGTACTTC CAISEEGSPTMAQYF
TRBJ2-7 14 NA NA TRBV4-3 TGCGCCAACAGCCAAGAAAGCGCCACCTACGAGCAGTACTTC CANSQESATYEQYF
TRBJ2-1 17 TRBD1 few TRBV7-8 TGTGCCAGCAGCTTAGTTGGGGGACAGGGGAGACGGTATGAGCAGTTCTTC CASSLVGGQGRRYEQFF
TRBJ2-3 16 TRBD2 few TRBV28 TGTGCCAGCAGTTTTTTAGCGGGGGGCCGCTTTGATACGCAGTATTTT CASSFLAGGRFDTQYF
TRBJ2-5 15 NA NA TRBV5-1 TGCGCCAGCAGTCAAACCGTGAGGGCACAAGAGACCCAGTACTTC CASSQTVRAQETQYF
TRBJ2-7 14 NA few TRBV27 TGTGCCAGCAGTTTAGCGGGCAGGGGCGACGAGCAGTACTTC CASSLAGRGDEQYF